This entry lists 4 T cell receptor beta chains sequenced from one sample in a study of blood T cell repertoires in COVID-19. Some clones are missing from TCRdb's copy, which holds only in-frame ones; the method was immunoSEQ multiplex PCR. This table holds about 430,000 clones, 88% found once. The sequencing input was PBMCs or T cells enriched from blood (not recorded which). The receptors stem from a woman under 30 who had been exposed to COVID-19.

The CDR3 region has the DNA TGTGCCAGTATAGATCGAGGGGGTATTGGAGACATTCAGTACTTC. It encodes CASIDRGGIGDIQYF. This sequence joins TRBV19 and TRBJ2-4, with D possibly being TRBD1 (6 bases). Trimming pared 7 bases from V and 8 bases from J, leaving 21 bases between. The germline V gene encodes CDR1 LNHDA and CDR2 SQIVND (reference sequence). This CDR3 is 15 amino acids long. Supplemented by reference TRBV19 and TRBJ2-4, the full variable domain reads DGGITQSPKYLFRKEGQNVTLSCEQNLNHDAMYWYRQDPGQGLRLIYYSQIVNDFQKGDIAEGYSVSREKKESFPLTVTSAQKNPTAFYLCASIDRGGIGDIQYFGAGTRLSVL.

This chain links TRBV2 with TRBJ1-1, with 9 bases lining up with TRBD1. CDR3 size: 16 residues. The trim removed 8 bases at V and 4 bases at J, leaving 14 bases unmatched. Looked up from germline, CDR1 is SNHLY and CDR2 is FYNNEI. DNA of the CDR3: TGTGCCAGCCTTGCTGAACCCGGGACAGGGAGCACTGAAGCTTTCTTT. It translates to CASLAEPGTGSTEAFF.

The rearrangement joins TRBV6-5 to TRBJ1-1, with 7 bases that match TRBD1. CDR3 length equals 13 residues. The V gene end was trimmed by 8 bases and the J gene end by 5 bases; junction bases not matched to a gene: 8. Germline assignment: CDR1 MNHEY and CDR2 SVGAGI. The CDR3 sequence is CASRDSRGTEAFF. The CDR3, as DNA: TGTGCCAGCCGGGACAGTCGAGGGACTGAAGCTTTCTTT.

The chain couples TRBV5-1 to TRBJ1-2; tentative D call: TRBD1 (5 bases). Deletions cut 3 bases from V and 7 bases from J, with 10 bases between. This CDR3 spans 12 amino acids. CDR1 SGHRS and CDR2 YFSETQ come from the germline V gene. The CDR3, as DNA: TGCGCCAGCAGCTCTGGACAATCTGGCTACACCTTC. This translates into CASSSGQSGYTF.